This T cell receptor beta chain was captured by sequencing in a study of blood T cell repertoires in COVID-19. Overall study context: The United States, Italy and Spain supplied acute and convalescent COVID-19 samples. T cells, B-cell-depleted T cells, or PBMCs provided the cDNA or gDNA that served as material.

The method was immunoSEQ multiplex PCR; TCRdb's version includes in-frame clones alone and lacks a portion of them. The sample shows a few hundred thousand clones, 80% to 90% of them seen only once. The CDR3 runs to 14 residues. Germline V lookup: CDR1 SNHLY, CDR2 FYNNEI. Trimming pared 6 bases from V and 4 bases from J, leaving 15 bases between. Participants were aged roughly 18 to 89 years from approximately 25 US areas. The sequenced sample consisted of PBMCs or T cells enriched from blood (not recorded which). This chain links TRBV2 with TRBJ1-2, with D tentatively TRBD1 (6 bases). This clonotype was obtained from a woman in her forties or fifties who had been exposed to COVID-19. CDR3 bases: TGTGCCAGCAGCCCTATCGGGACATTCTATGGCTACACCTTC. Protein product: CASSPIGTFYGYTF.